This TCR beta chain was captured by sequencing in a study of blood T cell repertoires in COVID-19. Study-level information: T cells, B-cell-depleted T cells, or PBMCs provided the cDNA or gDNA that served as material.

CDR3 length: 13 residues. Between the trimmed V and J ends, which lost 4 bases and 4 bases, there was a span of 10 bases. Using immunoSEQ multiplex PCR, the repertoire was profiled, and TCRdb retains in-frame clones only, with some absent. The table lists 200,000 to 250,000 clones, about 90% of them singletons. Categorization into cohorts depended on clinical history that participants reported. The TCR originated in a woman aged 45 to 65 in a cohort exposed to, infected with or recovered from COVID-19 (not recorded which). The sequencing input was PBMCs or T cells enriched from blood (not recorded which). V gene TRBV12-3 or TRBV12-4 combines with J gene TRBJ1-2, with D uncertain. In DNA form, the CDR3 reads TGTGCCAGCAGTTCAGTTACCTTCTATGGCTACACCTTC. Translated, it gives CASSSVTFYGYTF.